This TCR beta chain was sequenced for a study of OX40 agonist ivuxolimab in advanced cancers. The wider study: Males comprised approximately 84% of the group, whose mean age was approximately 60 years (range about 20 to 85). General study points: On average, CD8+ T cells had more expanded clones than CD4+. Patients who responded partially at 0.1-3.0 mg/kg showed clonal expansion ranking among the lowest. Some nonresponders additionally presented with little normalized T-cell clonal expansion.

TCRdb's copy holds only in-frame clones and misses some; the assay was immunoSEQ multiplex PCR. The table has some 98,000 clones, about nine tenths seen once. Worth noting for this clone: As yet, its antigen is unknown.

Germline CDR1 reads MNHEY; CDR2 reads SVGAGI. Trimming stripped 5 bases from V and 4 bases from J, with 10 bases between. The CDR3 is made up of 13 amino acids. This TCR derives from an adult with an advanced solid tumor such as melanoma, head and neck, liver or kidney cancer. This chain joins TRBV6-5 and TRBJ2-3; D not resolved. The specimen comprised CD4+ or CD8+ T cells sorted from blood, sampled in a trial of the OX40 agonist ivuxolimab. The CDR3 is CASSNTVPDTQYF. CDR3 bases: TGTGCCAGCAGTAACACTGTCCCAGATACGCAGTATTTT.